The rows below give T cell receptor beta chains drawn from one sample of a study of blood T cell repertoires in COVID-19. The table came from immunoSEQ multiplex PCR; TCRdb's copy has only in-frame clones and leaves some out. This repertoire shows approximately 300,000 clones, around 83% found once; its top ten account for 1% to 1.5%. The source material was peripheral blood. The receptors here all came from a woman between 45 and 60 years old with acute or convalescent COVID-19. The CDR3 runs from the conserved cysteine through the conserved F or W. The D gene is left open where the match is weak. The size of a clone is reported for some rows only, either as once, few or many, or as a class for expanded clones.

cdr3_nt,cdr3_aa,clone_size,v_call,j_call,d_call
TGTGCCACCAGTGATTCCCGACAGGGGGCAGAGACCCAGTACTTC,CATSDSRQGAETQYF,.,TRBV24-1,TRBJ2-5,TRBD1
TGTGCCAGCAGTGAATTTCTCACCGGGGAGCTGTTTTTT,CASSEFLTGELFF,.,TRBV6-1,TRBJ2-2,.
TGTGCCAGCAGCTTAATCCAGGAAGCTTTCTTT,CASSLIQEAFF,.,TRBV11-2,TRBJ1-1,.
TGTGCCACCACAGGGAACTCTGGAAACACCATATATTTT,CATTGNSGNTIYF,.,TRBV24-1,TRBJ1-3,.
TGTGCCAGTAGTATAGCCGGAGGCGGGGGAGATGAAAAACTGTTTTTT,CASSIAGGGGDEKLFF,.,TRBV19,TRBJ1-4,.
TGTGCCAGCCGAAGTTGGCGGAACCTGGAGCTGTTTTTT,CASRSWRNLELFF,.,TRBV7-9,TRBJ2-2,.
TGTGCCAGCAGGGGGCCTAATGAAAAACTGTTTTTT,CASRGPNEKLFF,.,TRBV6-6,TRBJ1-4,.
TGTGCCAGCAGCTTAGATCGCCAGGGCACCACCTCCAATCAGCCCCAGCATTTT,CASSLDRQGTTSNQPQHF,.,TRBV11-2,TRBJ1-5,.
TGTGCCATCAGCGAGGGGGCATATGACAATCAGCCCCAGCATTTT,CAISEGAYDNQPQHF,few,TRBV10-3,TRBJ1-5,TRBD1
TGTGCCAGCAGCTTAGTTGTCCGGGGAGAAGCTTTCTTT,CASSLVVRGEAFF,.,TRBV7-9,TRBJ1-1,.
TGCGCCAGCAGCTTAGATCCTAACCGTCCCCTCCACTTT,CASSLDPNRPLHF,.,TRBV5-1,TRBJ1-6,.
TGTGCCAGCAGTACCGGCGGTTTGGGCATTCAGTACTTC,CASSTGGLGIQYF,.,TRBV7-6,TRBJ2-4,.
TGCGCCAGCTGGGCCCCTGCTAGCGGAGAGACCCAGTACTTC,CASWAPASGETQYF,.,TRBV5-1,TRBJ2-5,TRBD2
TGCGCCAGCAGCCAAAGACAGGGGGCGGGGAATCAGCCCCAGCATTTT,CASSQRQGAGNQPQHF,.,TRBV4-1,TRBJ1-5,TRBD1
TGTGCCAGCTCTCCTAGCGGGAGGGAGACCCAGTACTTC,CASSPSGRETQYF,.,TRBV18,TRBJ2-5,TRBD2
TGTGCCAGCAGTGCCCGACAGGGAGGTTCACCCCTCCACTTT,CASSARQGGSPLHF,.,TRBV2,TRBJ1-6,TRBD1
TGTGCCAGCAGTGATCCAGAAGCAGGCGAGCAGTACTTC,CASSDPEAGEQYF,.,TRBV6-1,TRBJ2-7,.
TGTGCCATCAGTGAGTCAAGGGTCGGGGGATTCAATCAGCCCCAGCATTTT,CAISESRVGGFNQPQHF,.,TRBV10-3,TRBJ1-5,.
TGTGCCAGTGGCATATTGCCGGGACAGGGGGCGGATGGCTACACCTTC,CASGILPGQGADGYTF,.,TRBV19,TRBJ1-2,TRBD1
TGCGCCAGCAGCTCAGTGGTCGGGGAGCTGTTTTTT,CASSSVVGELFF,.,TRBV5-1,TRBJ2-2,.
TGTGCCAGCAGCGTAGCGGCGGGGGGTTTTTCCTACAATGAGCAGTTCTTC,CASSVAAGGFSYNEQFF,.,TRBV9,TRBJ2-1,TRBD2
TGTGCCAGCAGCTTGGGAGGAGGACCCAATCAGCCCCAGCATTTT,CASSLGGGPNQPQHF,few,TRBV9,TRBJ1-5,.
TGTGCCAGCAGTTTTCTTCTGGGCGGAGGAGAGACCCAGTACTTC,CASSFLLGGGETQYF,.,TRBV28,TRBJ2-5,.
TGTGCCAGCAGGAAACTAGCGGGAGAGGTAAATGAGCAGTTCTTC,CASRKLAGEVNEQFF,once,TRBV14,TRBJ2-1,TRBD2
TGTGCCAGCAGCTTATCAGGGCGCCCTGAGAATTCACCCCTCCACTTT,CASSLSGRPENSPLHF,few,TRBV7-9,TRBJ1-6,.
TGCGCCAGCAGCCCCGATGGATATAGACTCCGCTCCTACAATGAGCAGTTCTTC,CASSPDGYRLRSYNEQFF,.,TRBV4-1,TRBJ2-1,.
TGTGCCAGCAGTGAGGCGGGGCTGGCCGCTTTCTTT,CASSEAGLAAFF,.,TRBV6-1,TRBJ1-1,.
TGTGCCATCAAGGGGGGGACAGGCCCCAATGAGCAGTTCTTC,CAIKGGTGPNEQFF,.,TRBV10-3,TRBJ2-1,.
TGTGCCAGCAGTTCCCCCCCGACAGGGGTGACTGAAGCTTTCTTT,CASSSPPTGVTEAFF,.,TRBV6-2/TRBV6-3,TRBJ1-1,TRBD1
TGTGCCAGCAGTCCTCCGGGACAGGGGGCACTGGAGACCCAGTACTTC,CASSPPGQGALETQYF,.,TRBV7-9,TRBJ2-5,TRBD1
TGTGCCAGCAGTTACGGTGGGGGGGCGGACTATGGCTACACCTTC,CASSYGGGADYGYTF,.,TRBV6-2/TRBV6-3,TRBJ1-2,.
TGCAGCGTTTCCGGGACAGGGGGTATCTACGAGCAGTACTTC,CSVSGTGGIYEQYF,once,TRBV29-1,TRBJ2-7,TRBD1
TGTGCCAGCAAAATGACGGGGAGCACAGATACGCAGTATTTT,CASKMTGSTDTQYF,.,TRBV11-1,TRBJ2-3,.
TGTGCCAGCAGTTCCCCTGGGACTAGCGGCCTTATTTGGGATACGCAGTATTTT,CASSSPGTSGLIWDTQYF,.,TRBV6-2/TRBV6-3,TRBJ2-3,TRBD2
TGTGCCAGCAGCTTATTAGCAGGGGGCTCTCAGCCCCAGCATTTT,CASSLLAGGSQPQHF,.,TRBV7-2,TRBJ1-5,TRBD1
TGTGCCTGGAGTGCCCCCTGGACAGGGAGCACTGAAGCTTTCTTT,CAWSAPWTGSTEAFF,few,TRBV30,TRBJ1-1,TRBD1
TGCGCCAGCAGCACCGACCCTACAGGGGCGGGGGAAAAACTGTTTTTT,CASSTDPTGAGEKLFF,once,TRBV5-1,TRBJ1-4,TRBD1
TGTGCCAGCAGTCGACAGGGGGGAGAGCCCCAGCATTTT,CASSRQGGEPQHF,.,TRBV27,TRBJ1-5,TRBD1
TGCGCCAGCAGCCAAAGGGGACAGGGTACCGGGGAGCTGTTTTTT,CASSQRGQGTGELFF,.,TRBV4-3,TRBJ2-2,TRBD1
TGTGCCAGCAGCCGGGACATTAACTATGGCTACACCTTC,CASSRDINYGYTF,.,TRBV7-9,TRBJ1-2,.
TGTGCCAGCAGCCTAACCTCCGGACAGGGGTTTGGCTACACCTTC,CASSLTSGQGFGYTF,.,TRBV3-1/TRBV3-2,TRBJ1-2,TRBD1
TGTGCCAGCAGCCCCCAGGGATTTATGGACACCATATATTTT,CASSPQGFMDTIYF,few,TRBV7-2,TRBJ1-3,.
TGCGCCAGCAGCCAACCGAGCGGGGGGACTGACAATGAGCAGTTCTTC,CASSQPSGGTDNEQFF,.,TRBV4-1,TRBJ2-1,TRBD2
TGTGCCAGCAGTTACCTAGCGGGACAGGAGACCCAGTACTTC,CASSYLAGQETQYF,few,TRBV6-2/TRBV6-3,TRBJ2-5,TRBD2
TGCGCCAGCAGCTTGTCTAGCGGGAACTACGAGCAGTACTTC,CASSLSSGNYEQYF,.,TRBV5-1,TRBJ2-7,TRBD2
TGTGCCTGGAGTGTACAGGCGCCTCCTCTGTATTTT,CAWSVQAPPLYF,.,TRBV30,TRBJ2-3,.
TGTGCCAGCAGGGGGCCTTCTAACTATGGCTACACCTTC,CASRGPSNYGYTF,.,TRBV27,TRBJ1-2,.
TGTGCCAGCAGCGTCGCGGGGGGTCGAGCTTTCTTT,CASSVAGGRAFF,.,TRBV9,TRBJ1-1,.
TGCGCCAGCAGGCACCACACCCCCAAGACAGGGGTAAGATCTATCGGTCTCACCTTC,CASRHHTPKTGVRSIGLTF,once,TRBV4-1,TRBJ1-2,TRBD1
TGCGCCAGCAGCCTGAGCGGGAGCCCCTTCAATGAGCAGTTCTTC,CASSLSGSPFNEQFF,.,TRBV5-1,TRBJ2-1,TRBD2
TGCGCCAGCAGCTTGATTCAGGGGCAGGAAGAGACCCAGTACTTC,CASSLIQGQEETQYF,.,TRBV5-1,TRBJ2-5,.
TGTGCCAGCAGCCCGGGGGGCAGTCCAGGGCCGGAGCTGTTTTTT,CASSPGGSPGPELFF,.,TRBV11-2,TRBJ2-2,.
TGTGCCAGCATCTCAGGGACAAACCTGTGGGAAGCTTTCTTT,CASISGTNLWEAFF,.,TRBV6-4,TRBJ1-1,.
TGTGCCAGCTCACCGGACACGAACACTGAAGCTTTCTTT,CASSPDTNTEAFF,.,TRBV18,TRBJ1-1,.
TGCGCCAGCAGTATCTCAGGGGATTATGGCTACACCTTC,CASSISGDYGYTF,.,TRBV10-2,TRBJ1-2,.
TGTGCCAGCAGGGACACATATAATTCACCCCTCCACTTT,CASRDTYNSPLHF,.,TRBV27,TRBJ1-6,.
TGTGCCATCAGTGAGTTGGGAGACACTGAAGCTTTCTTT,CAISELGDTEAFF,.,TRBV10-3,TRBJ1-1,.
TGTGCCATCAGTGGGACTAGCGGAACTGGGGCCAACGTCCTGACTTTC,CAISGTSGTGANVLTF,.,TRBV10-3,TRBJ2-6,TRBD2
TGTGCCAGCAGCGTAGCGGGAAGCACAGATACGCAGTATTTT,CASSVAGSTDTQYF,.,TRBV9,TRBJ2-3,.